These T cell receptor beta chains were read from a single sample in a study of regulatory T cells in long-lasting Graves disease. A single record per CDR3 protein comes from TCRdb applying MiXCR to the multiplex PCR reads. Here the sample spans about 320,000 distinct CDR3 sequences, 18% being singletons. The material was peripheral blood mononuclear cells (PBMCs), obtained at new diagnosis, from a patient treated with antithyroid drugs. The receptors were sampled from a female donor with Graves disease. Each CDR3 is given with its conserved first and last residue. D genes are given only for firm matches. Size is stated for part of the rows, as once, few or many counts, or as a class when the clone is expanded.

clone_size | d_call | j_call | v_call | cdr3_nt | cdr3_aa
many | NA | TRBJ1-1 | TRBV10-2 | TGCGCCAGCAGTAGGACAGTTCCTATGAACACTGAAGCTTTCTTT | CASSRTVPMNTEAFF
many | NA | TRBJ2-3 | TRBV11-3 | TGTGCCAGCAGCTTAGTATTGCGCGGCACAGATACGCAGTATTTT | CASSLVLRGTDTQYF
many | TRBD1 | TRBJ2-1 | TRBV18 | TGTGCCAGCTCACCAACAGGGGAACGGTTCTTC | CASSPTGERFF
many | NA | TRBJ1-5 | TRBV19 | TGTGCCAGTAGTCCTGGGGGCCTGGGGTCTCAGCCCCAGCATTTT | CASSPGGLGSQPQHF
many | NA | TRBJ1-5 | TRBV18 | TGTGCCAGCTCACCAATGGCAGGAAAGGACCAGCCCCAGCATTTT | CASSPMAGKDQPQHF
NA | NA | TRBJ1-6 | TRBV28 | TGTGCCAGCAGGCCACCAGCTTATAATTCACCCCTCCACTTT | CASRPPAYNSPLHF
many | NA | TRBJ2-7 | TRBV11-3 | TGTGCCAGCAAACCTAGGGGCTCCTACGAGCAGTACTTC | CASKPRGSYEQYF
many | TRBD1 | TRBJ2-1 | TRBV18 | TGTGCCAGCTCGTCGGGACAGGACGATGAGCAGTTCTTC | CASSSGQDDEQFF
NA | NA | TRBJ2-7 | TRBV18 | TGTGCCAGCTCACCATTGCCCAACTACGAGCAGTACTTC | CASSPLPNYEQYF
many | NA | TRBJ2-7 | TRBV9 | TGTGCCAGCAGCGTAGGAGACACGAGCTCCTACGAGCAGTACTTC | CASSVGDTSSYEQYF
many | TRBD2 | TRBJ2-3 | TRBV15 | TGTGCCACCAGCAGAGGTTCTAGCGGAAGCACAGATACGCAGTATTTT | CATSRGSSGSTDTQYF
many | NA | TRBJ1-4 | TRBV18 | TGTGCCAGCTCACCCGGTCAGGTGGATGTTAATGAAAAACTGTTTTTT | CASSPGQVDVNEKLFF
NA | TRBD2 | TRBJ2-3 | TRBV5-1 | TGCGCCAGCAAGTCTAGCGGAGCCACAGATACGCAGTATTTT | CASKSSGATDTQYF
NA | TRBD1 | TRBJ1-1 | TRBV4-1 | TGCGCCAGCAGCCAGGCTCGACAGGGGTGGAGTGAAGCTTTCTTT | CASSQARQGWSEAFF
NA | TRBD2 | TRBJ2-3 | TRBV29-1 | TGCAGCGTTGAAGAGGGTAGCGGGACTAGCACAGATACGCAGTATTTT | CSVEEGSGTSTDTQYF
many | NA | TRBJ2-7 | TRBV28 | TGTGCCAGCAGTTTGATGGGACAAGTCTACGAGCAGTACTTC | CASSLMGQVYEQYF
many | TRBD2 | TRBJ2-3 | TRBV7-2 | TGTGCCGTTAAGGGTAGCGGGGGGAAAACAGATACGCAGTATTTT | CAVKGSGGKTDTQYF
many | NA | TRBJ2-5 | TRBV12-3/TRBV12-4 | TGTGCCAGCAGTTTGTCCACGCCGAGGGGGGAGACCCAGTACTTC | CASSLSTPRGETQYF
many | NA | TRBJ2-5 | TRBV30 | TGTGCCGGAAGGGGGTCTGGGGAGACCCAGTACTTC | CAGRGSGETQYF
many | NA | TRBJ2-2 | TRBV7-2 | TGTGCCAGCAGCTTAGACAAATACACCGGGGAGCTGTTTTTT | CASSLDKYTGELFF
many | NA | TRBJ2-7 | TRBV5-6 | TGTGCCAGCAGCTTGGGAGGGACACACTACGAGCAGTACTTC | CASSLGGTHYEQYF
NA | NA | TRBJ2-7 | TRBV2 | TGTGCCAGCTGGACCTCCTACGAGCAGTACTTC | CASWTSYEQYF
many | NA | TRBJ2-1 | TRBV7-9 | TGTGCCAGCAGCTTAGGAGCCCAGGGTGAGCAGTTCTTC | CASSLGAQGEQFF
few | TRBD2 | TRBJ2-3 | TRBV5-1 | TGCGCCAGCAGGGATACTAGCGGGAGCCCAGATACGCAGTATTTT | CASRDTSGSPDTQYF
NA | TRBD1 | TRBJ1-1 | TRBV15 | TGTGCCACCAGCGGAGAGGGGGCGATCACTGAAGCTTTCTTT | CATSGEGAITEAFF
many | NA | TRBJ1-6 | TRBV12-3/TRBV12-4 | TGTGCCAGCAGTTTGGGGAAAACACCCCTCCACTTT | CASSLGKTPLHF
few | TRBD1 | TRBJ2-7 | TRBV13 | TGTGCCAGCAGCTTGAGGGACAGGGCCGTCTACGAGCAGTACTTC | CASSLRDRAVYEQYF
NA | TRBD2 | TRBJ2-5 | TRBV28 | TGTGCCAGCGGTTCGGCGGGAGGCCCGGAATACCCGCAAGAGACCCAGTACTTC | CASGSAGGPEYPQETQYF
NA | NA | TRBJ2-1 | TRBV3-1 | TGTGCCAGCAGCTCCGCCTACAATGAGCAGTTCTTC | CASSSAYNEQFF
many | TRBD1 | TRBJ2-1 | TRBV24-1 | TGTGCCACCAGTGATGTTATACCGGGACAGGAGGACAATGAGCAGTTCTTC | CATSDVIPGQEDNEQFF
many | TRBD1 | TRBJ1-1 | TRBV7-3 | TGTGCCAGCAGCTCTCTTGGGAGGGACAGCAGGAACACTGAAGCTTTCTTT | CASSSLGRDSRNTEAFF
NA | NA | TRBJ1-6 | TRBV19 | TGTGCCAGTAGTATTAGGGGACCCCGTCATTCACCCCTCCACTTT | CASSIRGPRHSPLHF
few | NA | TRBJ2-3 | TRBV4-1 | TGCGCCAGCAGCCAAGATCCGGAGTCTACGCAGTATTTT | CASSQDPESTQYF
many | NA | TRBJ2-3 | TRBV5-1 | TGTGCCAGCAGCTTGACAGCACAGGCAAGGGATACGCAGTATTTT | CASSLTAQARDTQYF
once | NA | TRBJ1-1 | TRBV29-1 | TGCAGCGTTGAACAGAACACTGAAGCTTTCTTT | CSVEQNTEAFF
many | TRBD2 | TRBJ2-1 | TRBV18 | TGTGCCAGCTCACCGCAGGGGACTAGCGGGAGCGATGAGCAGTTCTTC | CASSPQGTSGSDEQFF
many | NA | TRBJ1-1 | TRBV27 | TGTGCCAGCAGTTCTACATCCCGTGAAGCTTTCTTT | CASSSTSREAFF
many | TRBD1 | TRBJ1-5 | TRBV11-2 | TGTGCCAGCAGCTTAGGACAGGGGAGAATAGATCAGCCCCAGCATTTT | CASSLGQGRIDQPQHF
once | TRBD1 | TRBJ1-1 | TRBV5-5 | TGTGCCAGCAGACTTCCAGGGGGGGCTGAAGCTTTCTTT | CASRLPGGAEAFF
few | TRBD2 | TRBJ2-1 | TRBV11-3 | TGTGCCAGCAGCCCCACCGTTTCGGGGGGCAATGAGCAGTTCTTC | CASSPTVSGGNEQFF
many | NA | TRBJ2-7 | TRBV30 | TGTGCCTGGAGTGTATTGAACCCCGGGAACGAGCAGTACTTC | CAWSVLNPGNEQYF
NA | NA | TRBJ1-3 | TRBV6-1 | TGTGCCAGCAGTGCGGCAGGGGGAAACACCATATATTTT | CASSAAGGNTIYF
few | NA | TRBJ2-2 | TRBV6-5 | TGTGCCAGCAGTTATGACCCGCGGGAGCTGTTTTTT | CASSYDPRELFF
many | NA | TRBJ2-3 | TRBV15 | TGTGCCACCAGCAGAGGCCGACAGGAAAGCACAGATACGCAGTATTTT | CATSRGRQESTDTQYF
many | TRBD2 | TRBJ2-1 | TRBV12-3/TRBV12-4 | TGTGCCAGCAGTTTAGCTGGACTAGCGGGAATAGATGAGCAGTTCTTC | CASSLAGLAGIDEQFF
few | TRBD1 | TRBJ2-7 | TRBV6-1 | TGTGCCAGCAGGACAGGGGGCCACGAGCAGTACTTC | CASRTGGHEQYF
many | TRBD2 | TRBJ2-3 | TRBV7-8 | TGTGCCAGCAGCTTGGGCGGGGGGCGCTCAGATACGCAGTATTTT | CASSLGGGRSDTQYF
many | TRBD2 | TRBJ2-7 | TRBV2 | TGTGCCAGCAGTGACCAGGTGGGACTAGCGACATCTCCGGACGAGCAGTACTTC | CASSDQVGLATSPDEQYF
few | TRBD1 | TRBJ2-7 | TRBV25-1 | TGTGCCACCCACCCGGGACAGGGATACGAGCAGTACTTC | CATHPGQGYEQYF
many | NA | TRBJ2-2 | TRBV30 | TGTGCCTGGAGTGTACTGTCGGGAGCCGGGGAGCTGTTTTTT | CAWSVLSGAGELFF
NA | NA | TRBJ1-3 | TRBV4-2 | TGTGCCAGCAGCCAAGCGGAACAGGGTTTTGGAAACACCATATATTTT | CASSQAEQGFGNTIYF
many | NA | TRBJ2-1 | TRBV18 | TGTGCCAGCTCACCGCAATACAATGAGCAGTTCTTC | CASSPQYNEQFF
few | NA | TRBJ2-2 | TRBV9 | TGTGCCAGCAGCTTAGAGGACACCGGGGAGCTGTTTTTT | CASSLEDTGELFF
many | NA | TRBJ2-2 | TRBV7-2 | TGTGCCAGCACCTCCTATCTAGCGCAAATTATGAACACCGGGGAGCTGTTTTTT | CASTSYLAQIMNTGELFF
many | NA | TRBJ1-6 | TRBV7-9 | TGTGCCAGCAGCTTAGAGGACAGTAATTCACCCCTCCACTTT | CASSLEDSNSPLHF
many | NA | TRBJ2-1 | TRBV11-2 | TGTGCCAGCAGCTTAGGGAGGAGGCCGGGCGATGAGCAGTTCTTC | CASSLGRRPGDEQFF
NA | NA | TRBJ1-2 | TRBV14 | TGTGCCAGCAGCCAAACGAAGCAGATCTATGGCTACACCTTC | CASSQTKQIYGYTF
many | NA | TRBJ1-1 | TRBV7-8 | TGTGCCAGCAGCTTAGACTCAAGGGGGATAGGGCGGACAAACACTGAAGCTTTCTTT | CASSLDSRGIGRTNTEAFF
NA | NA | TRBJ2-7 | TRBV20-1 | TGCAGTGCTTTCCGGGGGTCGCGATCTCGGGCCTACGAGCAGTACTTC | CSAFRGSRSRAYEQYF
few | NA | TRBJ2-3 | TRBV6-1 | TGTGCCAGCAGTGAGGGAGAGGGCACAGATACGCAGTATTTT | CASSEGEGTDTQYF